The subject of this entry is one T cell receptor beta chain. This clonotype was seen at least ten times. The antigen it binds to is not known. Within one base of it there is no much larger clone, and no base qualities were kept. This sample is drawn from a study of T cells after yellow fever vaccination (dated by TCRdb to the late 2010s). About the full investigation: Libraries from fractions with low cell numbers were prepared with the SMART-Seq v4 Ultra Low Input RNA kit. To track T-cell clones before and after primary and booster YFV17D yellow fever vaccination, bulk TCR alpha and beta repertoires were sequenced longitudinally. Two healthy male donors made up the cohort, one aged 18 to 29 years and the other aged 30 to 39 years. Blood was drawn at multiple timepoints before and after primary and secondary immunization, with bulk PBMC replicates and cell subsets isolated. What the authors observed across the whole study: A small share of clonotypes was detected in both CD4 and CD8 compartments, with the overlap likely arising from convergent recombination. Only a couple of donors were included in the study, so the extent to which the findings can be generalized is limited. Computational filtering was required because FACS-sorted repertoires could contain abundant contaminating clonotypes from the bulk population. Compared with the primary T-cell response, the secondary T-cell response was faster but weaker, reaching its peak on day 5 rather than on day 15. After the booster, most clones that had expanded after primary vaccination were detected again (nearly 97% of CD4 and roughly 86% of CD8), suggesting broad maintenance of memory.

CDR1 and CDR2 were assigned from the germline V gene as LGHNA and YSLEER. Counted from cysteine to phenylalanine, this CDR3 has 15 amino acids. This entry keeps only the CDR3 DNA: 45 bases, framed from base 1. V loses 0 bases of germline sequence and J loses 4 bases, and the interval between the two ends is 12 bases. The instrument given in TCRdb is Illumina NovaSeq 6000. TCR cDNA was synthesized by 5'RACE template switching, through which a universal primer site and unique molecular identifiers were introduced. cDNA synthesis was primed from both the TCR alpha and TCR beta constant segments. Libraries were amplified in two PCR steps, with sample barcodes and sequencing adapters added in the second step. Libraries were sequenced on Illumina HiSeq 2500 (2x100 bp) or NovaSeq (2x150 bp). In the original analysis: Demultiplexing of reads and collapsing into UMI consensus sequences were performed with MIGEC, and V(D)J alignment was carried out with MiXCR. Using edgeR on replicate PBMC samples, clonotypes were called vaccine-responding if FDR was below 0.01 and the log2 fold change was above 5 up to day 15. CD4 or CD8 identity was assigned to each bulk clonotype according to whether the clonotype was present at higher abundance in the sequenced CD4 repertoire or the sequenced CD8 repertoire. TCRdb reworked the public reads: Q25 trimming with fastp, MiXCR clone assembly, productive beta chains retained. Each entry is one CDR3 protein sequence, shown with its most common DNA and genes. The V and J calls and clone size come from TCRdb's table, not from the authors' own analysis. Within this sample are 200,000 to 300,000 distinct CDR3 sequences, with roughly 4% of them counted one time only. About 19% of the sample belongs to the ten largest clones.

Interpreted using the paper, the treatment or condition label stands for: live attenuated yellow fever vaccine strain. Two biological replicates of bulk PBMCs were collected at each blood-draw timepoint. PBMCs were isolated from peripheral blood using a standard Ficoll-Paque protocol. RNA was extracted with TriZol from bulk PBMCs, CD4 and CD8 fractions, and dextramer-positive and dextramer-negative fractions. The V and J segments used are TRBV4-3 and TRBJ1-1; confidence is insufficient to name the D gene. The material was PBMCs, obtained 15 days after the yellow fever booster vaccination. This TCR came from a man aged 18 to 29 who received the YFV17D yellow fever vaccine. The nucleotide sequence reads TGCGCCAGCAGCCAAGATCTGAGAGGGTTCACTGAAGCTTTCTTT. This codes for CASSQDLRGFTEAFF.